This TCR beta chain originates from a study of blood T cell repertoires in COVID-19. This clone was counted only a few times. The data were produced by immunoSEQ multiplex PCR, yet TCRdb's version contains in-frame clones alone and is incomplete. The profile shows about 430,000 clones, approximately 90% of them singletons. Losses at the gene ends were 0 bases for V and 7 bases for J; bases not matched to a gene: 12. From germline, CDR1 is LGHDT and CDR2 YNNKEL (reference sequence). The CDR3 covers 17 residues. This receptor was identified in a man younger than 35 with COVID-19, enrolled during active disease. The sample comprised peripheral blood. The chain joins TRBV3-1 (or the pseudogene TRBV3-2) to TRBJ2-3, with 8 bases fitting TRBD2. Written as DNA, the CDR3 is TGTGCCAGCAGCCAAGATTGGAGGGCGGGGGGCCCAAATACGCAGTATTTT. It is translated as CASSQDWRAGGPNTQYF.